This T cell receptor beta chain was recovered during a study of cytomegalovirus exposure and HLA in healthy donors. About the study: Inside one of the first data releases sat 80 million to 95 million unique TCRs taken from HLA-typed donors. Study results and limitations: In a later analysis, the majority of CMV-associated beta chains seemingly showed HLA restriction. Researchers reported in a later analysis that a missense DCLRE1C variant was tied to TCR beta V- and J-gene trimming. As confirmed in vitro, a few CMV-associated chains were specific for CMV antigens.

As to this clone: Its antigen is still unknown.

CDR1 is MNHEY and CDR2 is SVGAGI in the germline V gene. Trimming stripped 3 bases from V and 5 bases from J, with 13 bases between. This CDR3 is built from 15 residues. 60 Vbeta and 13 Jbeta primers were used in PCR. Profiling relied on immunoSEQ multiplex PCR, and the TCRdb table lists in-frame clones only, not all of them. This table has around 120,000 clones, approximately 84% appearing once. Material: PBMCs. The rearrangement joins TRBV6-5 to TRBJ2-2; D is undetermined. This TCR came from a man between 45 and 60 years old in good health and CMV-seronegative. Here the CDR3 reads CASSYRHPGTGELFF. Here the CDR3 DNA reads TGTGCCAGCAGTTATCGCCACCCAGGTACCGGGGAGCTGTTTTTT.